This TCR beta chain was retrieved from a study of cytomegalovirus exposure and HLA in healthy donors. V shed 2 bases and J 4 bases; nucleotides not matched to a gene: 4. Germline assignment: CDR1 SGHRS and CDR2 YFSETQ. This CDR3 contains 15 residues. PCR was performed using 60 Vbeta and 13 Jbeta primers. Sequencing was performed with immunoSEQ multiplex PCR; in TCRdb, only in-frame clones are kept and a portion is missing. This table has under 200,000 clones, 80% to 85% appearing once. This clone came up once. This clonotype was obtained from a middle-aged man in good health and CMV-seropositive. Material for sequencing was PBMCs. This rearrangement joins TRBV5-1 to TRBJ1-5; TRBD1 matches at 9 bases. CDR3 DNA: TGCGCCAGCAGCTTAGGGGACAGGGTAAATCAGCCCCAGCATTTT. This encodes CASSLGDRVNQPQHF.